This T cell receptor (beta chain) was found in a study of human T cells and chemical hapten exposure. Noted time point: patch test 1, 2 weeks after DPC sensitization. The sample's treatment: therapeutic diphenylcyclopropenone sensitization with weekly scalp DPC. The drawing of blood occurred before each patch test was applied. One entry per CDR3 protein, called by TCRdb with MiXCR from the RACE reads. The sample records around 76,000 distinct CDR3 sequences, about 10% being singletons. Germline V CDR1 and CDR2: SGHRS, YFSETQ. There are 15 residues in the CDR3. With V trimmed by 4 bases and J by 3 bases, 5 bases remained unmatched. Findings and limits, study-wide: Expanded TCRs produced significantly more large CDR3 similarity clusters than controls did.

In its sample, this clonotype was seen many times. The antigen is undetermined. The source is a woman aged 55-70 years with alopecia areata. Some clones in this sample may be carry-over from other donors' samples. Source: whole blood, taken in connection with sensitization to the hapten diphenylcyclopropenone (DPC). This chain connects TRBV5-1 to TRBJ1-4; 8 bases match TRBD1. This chain's CDR3 is CASSLTGGPNEKLFF. The CDR3 coding sequence is TGCGCCAGCAGCCTTACAGGGGGGCCTAATGAAAAACTGTTTTTT. Drawing the rest from reference TRBV5-1 and TRBJ1-4, the complete variable domain is KAGVTQTPRYLIKTRGQQVTLSCSPISGHRSVSWYQQTPGQGLQFLFEYFSETQRNKGNFPGRFSGRQFSNSRSEMNVSTLELGDSALYLCASSLTGGPNEKLFFGSGTQLSVL.